This T cell receptor (beta chain) originates from a study of T cell repertoires in cytomegalovirus infection (dated 2019 in TCRdb). At the level of the whole study: Donor HLA type was relevant to the analysis, because carriage of CMV infection together with the matching HLA type was indicated by public TCR beta signatures.

This clonotype has just a few counts. No antigen is known for it. Base qualities are not at hand, and no much larger clone is one base apart. Including the terminal cysteine and phenylalanine, the CDR3 comprises 15 residues. The kept DNA is CDR3 alone, 45 bases in frame from the first base. Relative to germline, V is 3 bases shorter and J is 2 bases shorter, with 14 bases between their ends. Sequences MGHDK (CDR1) and SYGVNS (CDR2) are obtained from the germline V gene. Sequenced using an Illumina HiSeq 1500. The public sequencing data were trimmed at Q25 with fastp and processed into clonotypes with MiXCR by TCRdb, which kept only in-frame beta chains. Entries that share a CDR3 protein sequence are merged under the most common genes and DNA. Across this sample there are approximately 260,000 distinct CDR3 sequences, with about a sixth seen only once. The ten largest clones capture roughly 50% of the sample.

What the authors observed across the whole study: Cumulative frequency of public TCR beta family members discriminated carriers of CMV infection plus the relevant HLA type in this cohort and an independent roughly 350-donor cohort. In the ex vivo response, HLA-C-restricted CMV-specific TCR beta clonotypes were dominant, and in two of eight donors the single most frequent clonotype came from this HLA-C-restricted group.

The sequencing input was CD8+ T cells from PBMCs. The chain links TRBV25-1 with TRBJ2-7; the D gene is not confidently resolved. The receptor was derived from a human donor in good health (CMV status not recorded). Some clones in this sample may be carry-over from other donors' samples. The DNA sequence is given as TGTGCCAGCAGTGAGTTTGACAATGGTCCCTACGAGCAGTACTTC. Its protein reads: CASSEFDNGPYEQYF.